This T cell receptor (beta chain) appears in the sequencing data of a study of regulatory T cells in long-lasting Graves disease. Specified time point: newly diagnosed GD, antithyroid drugs for less than 3 months. From RNA extracted from PBMCs, the TCR library was made. For TCR beta, libraries came from iRepertoire HTBI primers and Arm-PCR of CDR3 regions. In TCRdb, the multiplex PCR reads were re-called with MiXCR into one record per CDR3 protein. Of roughly 500,000 distinct CDR3 sequences detected, more than 10% appear once; the ten largest clones hold roughly 8.9%. The sample also formed part of further work on T cells in Graves' hyperthyroidism and ophthalmopathy. That source adds: These patients, aged 18 to 65, had recently diagnosed hyperthyroidism lasting under 2 months. Clonotypes that were expanded in thyroid above 0.001 mostly appeared in blood too. A median approximately 6.8 months before onset, the model predicted ophthalmopathy.

The TCR comes from a woman in her 30s with Graves disease. This material consisted of peripheral blood mononuclear cells (PBMCs), taken at new diagnosis, from a patient treated with antithyroid drugs.

In DNA, the CDR3 is TGTGCCAGCAGCCAAAAGATGGGACAGGGGATGGAGGCAGATACGCAGTATTTT. It codes for CASSQKMGQGMEADTQYF. The chain couples TRBV3-1 to TRBJ2-3; 10 bases align to TRBD1. V shed 2 bases, J shed 4 bases, and the junction held 12 bases outside the gene matches. CDR1 is LGHDT, CDR2 YNNKEL, per germline (reference sequence). This CDR3 is 18 amino acids long.